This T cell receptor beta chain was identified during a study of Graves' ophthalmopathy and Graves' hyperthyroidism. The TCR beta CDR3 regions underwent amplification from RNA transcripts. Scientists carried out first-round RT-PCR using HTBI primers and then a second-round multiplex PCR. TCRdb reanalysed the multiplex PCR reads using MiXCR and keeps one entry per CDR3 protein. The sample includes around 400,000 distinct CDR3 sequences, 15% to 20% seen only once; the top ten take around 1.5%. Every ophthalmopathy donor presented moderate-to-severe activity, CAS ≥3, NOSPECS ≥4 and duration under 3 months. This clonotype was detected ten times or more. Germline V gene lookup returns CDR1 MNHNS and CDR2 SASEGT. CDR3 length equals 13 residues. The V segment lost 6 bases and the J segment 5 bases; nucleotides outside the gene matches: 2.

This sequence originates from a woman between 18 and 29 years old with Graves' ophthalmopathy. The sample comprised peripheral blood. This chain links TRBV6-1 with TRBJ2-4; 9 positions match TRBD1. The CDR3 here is CASRGQGENIQYF. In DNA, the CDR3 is TGTGCCAGCAGGGGACAGGGTGAAAACATTCAGTACTTC.